This TCR beta chain came from a study of blood T cell repertoires in COVID-19. Profiled with immunoSEQ multiplex PCR; TCRdb holds only in-frame clones, not every one. The repertoire holds fewer than 250,000 clones, with 84% as singletons. Sequencing was carried out using peripheral blood. This TCR came from a man in his thirties or forties with active or convalescent COVID-19.

CDR3: CASSSVGTGGYEQYF. The CDR3 bases are TGTGCCAGCAGTTCCGTAGGAACAGGTGGCTACGAGCAGTACTTC. The J gene is TRBJ2-7, the V gene TRBV28; D is possibly TRBD1 (5 bases). The germline V gene encodes CDR1 MDHEN and CDR2 SYDVKM. The CDR3 is 15 residues long. V was cut by 4 bases and J by 3 bases, with 16 bases left in between.